A selection of T cell receptor beta chains follows, all from one sample in a study of blood T cell repertoires in COVID-19. Sequencing was performed with immunoSEQ multiplex PCR; in TCRdb, only in-frame clones are kept and a portion is missing. Of 250,000 to 350,000 clones detected, more than 80% appear once; the ten largest clones hold about 3%. Sequences were obtained from peripheral blood. All receptors derive from a young woman with active or convalescent COVID-19. Each CDR3 is given with its conserved first and last residue. Fields, in order: V gene, J gene, clone size, D gene, CDR3 DNA, CDR3 protein. D genes are given only for firm matches. Only part of the rows carry a size: once, few, many, or a class if the clone is expanded.

V gene: TRBV7-8
J gene: TRBJ2-3
clone size: -
D gene: TRBD1
CDR3 DNA: TGTGCCAGCAGCTTACGCTACCAAACAAGGGGGCCTAGCACAGATACGCAGTATTTT
CDR3 protein: CASSLRYQTRGPSTDTQYF

V gene: TRBV9
J gene: TRBJ2-2
clone size: -
D gene: -
CDR3 DNA: TGTGCCAGCAGCCTACAGTCGAACACCGGGGAGCTGTTTTTT
CDR3 protein: CASSLQSNTGELFF

V gene: TRBV7-2
J gene: TRBJ2-1
clone size: -
D gene: TRBD2
CDR3 DNA: TGTGCCAGCAGCTTACAGCGGGGGAATGAGCAGTTCTTC
CDR3 protein: CASSLQRGNEQFF

V gene: TRBV3-1/TRBV3-2
J gene: TRBJ2-5
clone size: -
D gene: TRBD1
CDR3 DNA: TGTGCCAGCACCCAAGGGGGCTGGGAGACCCAGTACTTC
CDR3 protein: CASTQGGWETQYF

V gene: TRBV6-1
J gene: TRBJ2-7
clone size: -
D gene: -
CDR3 DNA: TGTGCCAGCAGTGAAGCCGGGACATCCCACTACGAGCAGTACTTC
CDR3 protein: CASSEAGTSHYEQYF

V gene: TRBV5-1
J gene: TRBJ1-1
clone size: -
D gene: -
CDR3 DNA: TGCGCCAGCAGCTGGAACAGGGAAACTGAAGCTTTCTTT
CDR3 protein: CASSWNRETEAFF

V gene: TRBV28
J gene: TRBJ2-1
clone size: -
D gene: TRBD2
CDR3 DNA: TGTGCCAGCAGTTTATATAGCGGGGGAGGCAATGAGCAGTTCTTC
CDR3 protein: CASSLYSGGGNEQFF

V gene: TRBV7-8
J gene: TRBJ2-4
clone size: -
D gene: TRBD2
CDR3 DNA: TGTGCCAGCAGCTTACGCGGGGGGCAGAGCAAAAACATTCAGTACTTC
CDR3 protein: CASSLRGGQSKNIQYF

V gene: TRBV5-4
J gene: TRBJ1-2
clone size: -
D gene: TRBD1
CDR3 DNA: TGTGCCAGCAGCTTGGTGACAGGGGGCACGGATGGCTACACCTTC
CDR3 protein: CASSLVTGGTDGYTF

V gene: TRBV6-1
J gene: TRBJ1-2
clone size: -
D gene: TRBD1
CDR3 DNA: TGTGCCAGCAGTGACCAACCAGGGGGCAACTATGGCTACACCTTC
CDR3 protein: CASSDQPGGNYGYTF

V gene: TRBV3-1/TRBV3-2
J gene: TRBJ2-3
clone size: once
D gene: TRBD2
CDR3 DNA: TGTGCCAGCAGCCTAGATAGCGGGGGGCAAGATACGCAGTATTTT
CDR3 protein: CASSLDSGGQDTQYF

V gene: TRBV5-1
J gene: TRBJ2-1
clone size: -
D gene: TRBD1
CDR3 DNA: TGCGCCAGCAGCTCAGGACAGGCGGATAGTCAGTTCTTC
CDR3 protein: CASSSGQADSQFF

V gene: TRBV7-2
J gene: TRBJ1-4
clone size: -
D gene: -
CDR3 DNA: TGTGCCAGCAGCTTTGGAGCAACTAATGAAAAACTGTTTTTT
CDR3 protein: CASSFGATNEKLFF

V gene: TRBV7-9
J gene: TRBJ2-5
clone size: -
D gene: -
CDR3 DNA: TGTGCCAGCAGCCGACGACAGGACGGGGAGACCCAGTACTTC
CDR3 protein: CASSRRQDGETQYF

V gene: TRBV2
J gene: TRBJ1-1
clone size: -
D gene: TRBD1
CDR3 DNA: TGTGCCAGCATACGGGACTCAGGGGGGTACACTGAAGCTTTCTTT
CDR3 protein: CASIRDSGGYTEAFF

V gene: TRBV6-4
J gene: TRBJ2-1
clone size: -
D gene: TRBD2
CDR3 DNA: TGTGCCAGCAGTGACTCCACTAGCGGGGGGGCGGATGAGCAGTTCTTC
CDR3 protein: CASSDSTSGGADEQFF

V gene: TRBV28
J gene: TRBJ1-5
clone size: -
D gene: TRBD1
CDR3 DNA: TGTGCCAGCAGTTTTTTGACCAAAGACAGGGGGAGCAATCAGCCCCAGCATTTT
CDR3 protein: CASSFLTKDRGSNQPQHF

V gene: TRBV29-1
J gene: TRBJ1-2
clone size: -
D gene: -
CDR3 DNA: TGCAGCGCGGTACAGGGTTGGGACTATGGCTACACCTTC
CDR3 protein: CSAVQGWDYGYTF

V gene: TRBV10-2
J gene: TRBJ1-6
clone size: -
D gene: -
CDR3 DNA: TGCGCCAGCAGTGAAAGAGGCAGTCCCAAACCCACCCTCCACTTT
CDR3 protein: CASSERGSPKPTLHF

V gene: TRBV6-1
J gene: TRBJ2-3
clone size: few
D gene: TRBD2
CDR3 DNA: TGTGCCAGCAGTGGCGGACTAGCGGGGGGGGCAGATACGCAGTATTTT
CDR3 protein: CASSGGLAGGADTQYF

V gene: TRBV23-1
J gene: TRBJ1-2
clone size: -
D gene: TRBD1
CDR3 DNA: TGCGCCAGCAGTCCTAGGGACAGGGGGCACTCGTCCTATGGCTACACCTTC
CDR3 protein: CASSPRDRGHSSYGYTF

V gene: TRBV21-1
J gene: TRBJ1-4
clone size: -
D gene: -
CDR3 DNA: TGTGCCAGCAGCCTAAGCCAGGGGGGCAATGAAAAACTGTTTTTT
CDR3 protein: CASSLSQGGNEKLFF

V gene: TRBV7-2
J gene: TRBJ2-2
clone size: -
D gene: TRBD2
CDR3 DNA: TGTGCCAGCAGCCCCCACCGACTAGCTAACACCGGGGAGCTGTTTTTT
CDR3 protein: CASSPHRLANTGELFF

V gene: TRBV3-1/TRBV3-2
J gene: TRBJ1-6
clone size: -
D gene: TRBD1
CDR3 DNA: TGTGCCAGCAGCCACACCTACAGGGGTAGGGGGGATTCACCCCTCCACTTT
CDR3 protein: CASSHTYRGRGDSPLHF

V gene: TRBV6-4
J gene: TRBJ2-1
clone size: -
D gene: TRBD1
CDR3 DNA: TGTGCCAGCAGTGACTCGGGGACAGGGGGCGGGAATGAGCAGTTCTTC
CDR3 protein: CASSDSGTGGGNEQFF

V gene: TRBV18
J gene: TRBJ1-2
clone size: -
D gene: TRBD1
CDR3 DNA: TGTGCCAGCTCACCCTCGGGTGGAGGGGGCGGTTATGGCTACACCTTC
CDR3 protein: CASSPSGGGGGYGYTF

V gene: TRBV4-3
J gene: TRBJ1-4
clone size: -
D gene: -
CDR3 DNA: TGCGCCAGCAGCCAAACTGCTGGGATACAGGGAAAAAAACTGTTTTTT
CDR3 protein: CASSQTAGIQGKKLFF

V gene: TRBV4-3
J gene: TRBJ2-3
clone size: -
D gene: TRBD2
CDR3 DNA: TGCGCCAGCAGCACCTTAGCCCAGCGGGGGAGCACAGATACGCAGTATTTT
CDR3 protein: CASSTLAQRGSTDTQYF

V gene: TRBV19
J gene: TRBJ1-2
clone size: -
D gene: -
CDR3 DNA: TGTGCCAGTAGCCGTATGGTAGATAACTATGGCTACACCTTC
CDR3 protein: CASSRMVDNYGYTF

V gene: TRBV7-2
J gene: TRBJ2-7
clone size: -
D gene: TRBD1
CDR3 DNA: TGTGCCAGCAGCCTACGGACAGGGGGCGACGAGCAGTACTTC
CDR3 protein: CASSLRTGGDEQYF

V gene: TRBV21-1
J gene: TRBJ1-4
clone size: -
D gene: -
CDR3 DNA: TGTGCCAGCAGCATCCGGGACTCGGTGGAGGGACTAATGAAAAAACTGTTTTTT
CDR3 protein: CASSIRDSVEGLMKKLFF

V gene: TRBV6-2/TRBV6-3
J gene: TRBJ2-7
clone size: -
D gene: TRBD2
CDR3 DNA: TGTGCCAGCAGTTACTCCCGACTAGCGGGGGCCCTTAACCCAGCCTACGAGCAGTACTTC
CDR3 protein: CASSYSRLAGALNPAYEQYF

V gene: TRBV7-2
J gene: TRBJ1-2
clone size: -
D gene: -
CDR3 DNA: TGTGCCAGCAGCTTATTGGGCGATCTTAACTATGGCTACACCTTC
CDR3 protein: CASSLLGDLNYGYTF

V gene: TRBV12-3/TRBV12-4
J gene: TRBJ1-5
clone size: -
D gene: -
CDR3 DNA: TGTGCCAGCAGTTGGGCGGGGGGGACCCAGCATTTT
CDR3 protein: CASSWAGGTQHF

V gene: TRBV19
J gene: TRBJ1-2
clone size: once
D gene: TRBD1
CDR3 DNA: TGTGCCAGTAGTCGGGATCGGGACAGGGCGTATGGCTACACCTTC
CDR3 protein: CASSRDRDRAYGYTF

V gene: TRBV7-2
J gene: TRBJ2-5
clone size: -
D gene: -
CDR3 DNA: TGTGCCAGCAGCTCCACTAGGTACTCCCAAGAGACCCAGTACTTC
CDR3 protein: CASSSTRYSQETQYF

V gene: TRBV4-1
J gene: TRBJ2-2
clone size: -
D gene: TRBD2
CDR3 DNA: TGCGCCAGCAGCCAAGGCGGACCCGGGACTAGCGATCCCGGGGAGCTGTTTTTT
CDR3 protein: CASSQGGPGTSDPGELFF

V gene: TRBV12-3/TRBV12-4
J gene: TRBJ1-2
clone size: -
D gene: -
CDR3 DNA: TGTGCCAGCAGCCTACTGGTAGATGGCTACACCTTC
CDR3 protein: CASSLLVDGYTF

V gene: TRBV6-1
J gene: TRBJ1-4
clone size: -
D gene: -
CDR3 DNA: TGTGCCAGCAGTGAGAGGGCCCTGACAAGTCCTTTACTCTTTTTT
CDR3 protein: CASSERALTSPLLFF

V gene: TRBV30
J gene: TRBJ1-3
clone size: -
D gene: -
CDR3 DNA: TGTGCCTGGAGTAGACGGAGCTCTGGAAACACCATATATTTT
CDR3 protein: CAWSRRSSGNTIYF

V gene: TRBV18
J gene: TRBJ1-5
clone size: few
D gene: -
CDR3 DNA: TGTGCCAGCTCACCGGCCGAAAGCAATCAGCCCCAGCATTTT
CDR3 protein: CASSPAESNQPQHF